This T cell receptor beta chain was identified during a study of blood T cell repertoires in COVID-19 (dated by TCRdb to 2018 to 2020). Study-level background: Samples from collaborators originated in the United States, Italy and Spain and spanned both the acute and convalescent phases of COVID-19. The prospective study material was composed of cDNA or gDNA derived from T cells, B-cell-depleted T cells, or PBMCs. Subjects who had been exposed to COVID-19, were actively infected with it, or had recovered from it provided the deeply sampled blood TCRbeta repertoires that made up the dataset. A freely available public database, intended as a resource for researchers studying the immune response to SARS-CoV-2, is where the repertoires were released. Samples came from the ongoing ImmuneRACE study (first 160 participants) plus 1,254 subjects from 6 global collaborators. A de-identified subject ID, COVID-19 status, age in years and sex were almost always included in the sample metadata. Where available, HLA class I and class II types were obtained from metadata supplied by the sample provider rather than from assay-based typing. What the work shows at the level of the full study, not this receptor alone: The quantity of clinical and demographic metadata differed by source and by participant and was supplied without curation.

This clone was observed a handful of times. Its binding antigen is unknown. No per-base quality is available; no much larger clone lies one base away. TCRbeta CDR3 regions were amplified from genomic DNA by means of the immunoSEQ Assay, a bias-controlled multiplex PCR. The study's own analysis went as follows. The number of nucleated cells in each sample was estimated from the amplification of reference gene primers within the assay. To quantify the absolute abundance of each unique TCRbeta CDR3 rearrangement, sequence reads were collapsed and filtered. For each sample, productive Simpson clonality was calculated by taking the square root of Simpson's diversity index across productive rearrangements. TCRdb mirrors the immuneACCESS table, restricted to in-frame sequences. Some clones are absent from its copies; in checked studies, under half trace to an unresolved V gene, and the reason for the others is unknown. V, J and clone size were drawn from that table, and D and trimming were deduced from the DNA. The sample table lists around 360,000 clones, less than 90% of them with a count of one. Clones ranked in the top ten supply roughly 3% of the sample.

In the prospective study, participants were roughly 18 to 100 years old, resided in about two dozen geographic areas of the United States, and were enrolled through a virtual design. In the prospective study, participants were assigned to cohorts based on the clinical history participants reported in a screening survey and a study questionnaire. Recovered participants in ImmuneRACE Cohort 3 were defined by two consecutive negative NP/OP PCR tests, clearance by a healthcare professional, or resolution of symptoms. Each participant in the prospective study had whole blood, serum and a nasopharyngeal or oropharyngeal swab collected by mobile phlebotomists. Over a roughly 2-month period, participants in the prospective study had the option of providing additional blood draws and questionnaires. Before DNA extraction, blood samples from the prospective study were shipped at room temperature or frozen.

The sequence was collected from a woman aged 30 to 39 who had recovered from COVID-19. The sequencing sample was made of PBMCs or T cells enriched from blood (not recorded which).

CDR3 sequence: CASSQETSRHTGELFF. The nucleotide sequence reads TGTGCCAGCAGCCAAGAGACTAGCAGACACACCGGGGAGCTGTTTTTT. The chain is assembled from TRBV4-2 and TRBJ2-2; TRBD2 lines up with 7 middle nucleotides. Spanning cysteine to phenylalanine, the CDR3 consists of 16 amino acids. Only CDR3 DNA is held: 48 bases, read in frame from base 1. The germline V gene sets CDR1 to LGHNA and CDR2 to YNFKEQ. V loses 0 bases at its end and J loses 3 bases; junction bases beyond the gene matches: 4.